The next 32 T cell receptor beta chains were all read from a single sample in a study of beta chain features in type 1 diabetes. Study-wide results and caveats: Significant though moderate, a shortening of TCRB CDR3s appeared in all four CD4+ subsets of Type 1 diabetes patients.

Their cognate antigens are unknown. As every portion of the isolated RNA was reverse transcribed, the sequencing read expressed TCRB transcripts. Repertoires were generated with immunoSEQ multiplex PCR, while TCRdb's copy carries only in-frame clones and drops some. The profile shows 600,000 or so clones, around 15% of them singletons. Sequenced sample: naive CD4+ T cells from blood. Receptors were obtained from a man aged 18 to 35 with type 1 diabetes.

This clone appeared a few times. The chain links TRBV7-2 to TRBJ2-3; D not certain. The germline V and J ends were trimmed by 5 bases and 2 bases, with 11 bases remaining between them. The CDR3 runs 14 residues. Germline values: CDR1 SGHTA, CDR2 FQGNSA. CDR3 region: CASSPQAATDTQYF. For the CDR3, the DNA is TGTGCCAGCAGCCCCCAGGCAGCCACAGATACGCAGTATTTT.

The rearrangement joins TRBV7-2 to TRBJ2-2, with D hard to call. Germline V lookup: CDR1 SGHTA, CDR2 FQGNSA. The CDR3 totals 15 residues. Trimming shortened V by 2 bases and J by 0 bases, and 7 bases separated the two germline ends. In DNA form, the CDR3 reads TGTGCCAGCAGCTTATCGGCTCCGAACACCGGGGAGCTGTTTTTT. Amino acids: CASSLSAPNTGELFF.

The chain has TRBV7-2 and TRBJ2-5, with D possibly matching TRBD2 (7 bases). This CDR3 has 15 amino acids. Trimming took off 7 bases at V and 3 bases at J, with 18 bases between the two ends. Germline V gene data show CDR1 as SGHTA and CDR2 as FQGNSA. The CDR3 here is CASTPRGGAEETQYF. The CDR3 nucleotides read TGTGCCAGCACCCCCCGAGGGGGGGCCGAAGAGACCCAGTACTTC.

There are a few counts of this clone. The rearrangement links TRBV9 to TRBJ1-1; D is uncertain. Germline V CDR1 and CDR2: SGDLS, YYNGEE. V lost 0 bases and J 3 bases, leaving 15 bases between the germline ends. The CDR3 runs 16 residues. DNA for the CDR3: TGTGCCAGCAGCGTAGTAACTCGAGGTCTGGACACTGAAGCTTTCTTT. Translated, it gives CASSVVTRGLDTEAFF.

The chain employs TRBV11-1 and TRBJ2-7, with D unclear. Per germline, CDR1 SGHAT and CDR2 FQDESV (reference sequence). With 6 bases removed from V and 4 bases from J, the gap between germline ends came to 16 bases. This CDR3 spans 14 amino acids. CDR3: CASRLDKGRYEQYF. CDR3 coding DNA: TGTGCCAGCAGGCTAGACAAGGGCCGATACGAGCAGTACTTC.

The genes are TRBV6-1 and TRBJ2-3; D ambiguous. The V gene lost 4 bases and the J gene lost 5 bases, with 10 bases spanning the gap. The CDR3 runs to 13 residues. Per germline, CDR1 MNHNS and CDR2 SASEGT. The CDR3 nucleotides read TGTGCCAGCAGTGGGGCTATCGGAGATACGCAGTATTTT. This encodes CASSGAIGDTQYF.

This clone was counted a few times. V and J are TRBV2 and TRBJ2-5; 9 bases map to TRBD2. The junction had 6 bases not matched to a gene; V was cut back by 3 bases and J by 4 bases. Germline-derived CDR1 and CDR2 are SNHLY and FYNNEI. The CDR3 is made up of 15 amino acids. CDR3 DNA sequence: TGTGCCAGCAGTGAGACCCTAGCGGGGCCAGAGACCCAGTACTTC. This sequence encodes CASSETLAGPETQYF.

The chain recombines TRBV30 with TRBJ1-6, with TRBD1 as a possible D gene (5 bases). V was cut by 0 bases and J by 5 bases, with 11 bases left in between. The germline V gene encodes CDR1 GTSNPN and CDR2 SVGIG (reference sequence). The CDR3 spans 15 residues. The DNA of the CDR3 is TGTGCCTGGAGTGTACTGAAGACAGATAATTCACCCCTCCACTTT. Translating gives CAWSVLKTDNSPLHF. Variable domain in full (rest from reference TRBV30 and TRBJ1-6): SQTIHQWPATLVQPVGSPLSLECTVEGTSNPNLYWYRQAAGRGLQLLFYSVGIGQISSEVPQNLSASRPQDRQFILSSKKLLLSDSGFYLCAWSVLKTDNSPLHFGNGTRLTVT.

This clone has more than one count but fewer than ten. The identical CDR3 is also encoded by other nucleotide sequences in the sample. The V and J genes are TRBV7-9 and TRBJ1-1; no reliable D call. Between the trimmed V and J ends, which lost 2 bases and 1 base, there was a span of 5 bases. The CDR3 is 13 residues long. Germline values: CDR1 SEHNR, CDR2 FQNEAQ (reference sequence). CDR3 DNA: TGTGCCAGCAGCTTACGGGAGAACACTGAAGCTTTCTTT. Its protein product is CASSLRENTEAFF.

Here the CDR3 DNA reads TGCGCCAGCAGCTTGGCGACCGCAGATACGCAGTATTTT. Residues: CASSLATADTQYF. The chain joins TRBV5-1 to TRBJ2-3; D gene ambiguous. The CDR3 has 13 residues. Trimming took 0 bases from V and 4 from J, leaving 6 bases between them. CDR1 and CDR2 from the germline V gene are SGHRS and YFSETQ.

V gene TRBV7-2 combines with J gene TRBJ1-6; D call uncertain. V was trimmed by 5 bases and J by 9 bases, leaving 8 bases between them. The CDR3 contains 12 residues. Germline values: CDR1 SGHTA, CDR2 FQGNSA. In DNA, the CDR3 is TGTGCCAGCAGCGCAAACGGTTCACCCCTCCACTTT. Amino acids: CASSANGSPLHF.

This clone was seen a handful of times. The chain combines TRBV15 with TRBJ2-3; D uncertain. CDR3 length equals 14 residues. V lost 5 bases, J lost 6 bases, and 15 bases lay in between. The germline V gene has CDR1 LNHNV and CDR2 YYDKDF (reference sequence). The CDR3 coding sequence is TGTGCCACCAGCTGGTCAACTGCCGTGGATACGCAGTATTTT. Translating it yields CATSWSTAVDTQYF.

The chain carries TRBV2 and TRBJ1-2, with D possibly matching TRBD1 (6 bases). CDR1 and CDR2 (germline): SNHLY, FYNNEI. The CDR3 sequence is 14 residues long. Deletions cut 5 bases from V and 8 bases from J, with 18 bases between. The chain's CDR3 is CASSLDSPSEGYTF. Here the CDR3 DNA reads TGTGCCAGCAGTTTGGACAGCCCCTCGGAAGGCTACACCTTC.

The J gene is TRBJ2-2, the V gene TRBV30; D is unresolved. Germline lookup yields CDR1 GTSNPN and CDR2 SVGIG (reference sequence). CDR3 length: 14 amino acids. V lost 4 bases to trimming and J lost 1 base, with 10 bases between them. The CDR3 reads CAWTVGLNTGELFF. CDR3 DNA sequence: TGTGCCTGGACAGTAGGGCTGAACACCGGGGAGCTGTTTTTT.

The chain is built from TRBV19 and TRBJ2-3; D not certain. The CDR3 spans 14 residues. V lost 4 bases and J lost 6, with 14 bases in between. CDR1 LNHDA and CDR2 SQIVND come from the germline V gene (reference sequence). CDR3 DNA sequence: TGTGCCAGTAGTAGCCTTGAGGCTCGGGATACGCAGTATTTT. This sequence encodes CASSSLEARDTQYF.

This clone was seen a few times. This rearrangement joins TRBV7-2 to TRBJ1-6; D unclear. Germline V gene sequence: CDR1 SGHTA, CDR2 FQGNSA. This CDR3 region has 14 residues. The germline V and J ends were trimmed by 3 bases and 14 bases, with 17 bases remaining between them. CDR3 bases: TGTGCCAGCAGCTTGTTCAAAGCCCTGGTGGCCCTCCACTTT. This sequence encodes CASSLFKALVALHF.

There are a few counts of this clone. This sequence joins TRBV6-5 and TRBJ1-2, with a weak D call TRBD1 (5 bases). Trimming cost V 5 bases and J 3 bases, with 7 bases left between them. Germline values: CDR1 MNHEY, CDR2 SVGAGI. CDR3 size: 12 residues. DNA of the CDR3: TGTGCCAGCAGTCAGGGCCACTATGGCTACACCTTC. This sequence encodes CASSQGHYGYTF.

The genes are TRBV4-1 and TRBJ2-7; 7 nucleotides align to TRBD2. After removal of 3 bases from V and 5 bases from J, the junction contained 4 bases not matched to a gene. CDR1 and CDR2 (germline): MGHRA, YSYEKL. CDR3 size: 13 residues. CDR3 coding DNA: TGCGCCAGCAGCCACCTACTAGCGAACGAGCAGTACTTC. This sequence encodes CASSHLLANEQYF.

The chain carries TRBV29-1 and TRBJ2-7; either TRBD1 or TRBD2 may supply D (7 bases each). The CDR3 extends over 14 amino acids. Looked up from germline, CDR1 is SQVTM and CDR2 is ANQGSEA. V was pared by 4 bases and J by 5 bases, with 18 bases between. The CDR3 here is CSVGILAGGDEQYF. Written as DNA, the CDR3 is TGCAGCGTTGGTATTCTGGCAGGGGGGGACGAGCAGTACTTC.

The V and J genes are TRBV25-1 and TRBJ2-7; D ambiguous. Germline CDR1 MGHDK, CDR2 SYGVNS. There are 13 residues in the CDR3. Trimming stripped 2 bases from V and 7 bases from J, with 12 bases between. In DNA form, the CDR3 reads TGTGCCAGCAGTGAAGGACGGCTCTGGGAGCAGTACTTC. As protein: CASSEGRLWEQYF.

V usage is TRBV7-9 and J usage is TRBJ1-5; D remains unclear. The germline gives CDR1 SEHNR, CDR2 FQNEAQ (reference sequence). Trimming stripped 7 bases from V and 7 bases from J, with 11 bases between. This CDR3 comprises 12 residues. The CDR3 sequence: CASTVGRQPQHF. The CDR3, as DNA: TGTGCCAGCACCGTGGGCAGGCAGCCCCAGCATTTT.

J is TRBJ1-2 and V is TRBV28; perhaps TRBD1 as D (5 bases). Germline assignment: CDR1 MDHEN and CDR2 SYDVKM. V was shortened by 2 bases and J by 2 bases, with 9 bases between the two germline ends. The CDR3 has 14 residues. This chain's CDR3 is CASSLQTGNYGYTF. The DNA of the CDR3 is TGTGCCAGCAGTTTACAAACAGGCAACTATGGCTACACCTTC.

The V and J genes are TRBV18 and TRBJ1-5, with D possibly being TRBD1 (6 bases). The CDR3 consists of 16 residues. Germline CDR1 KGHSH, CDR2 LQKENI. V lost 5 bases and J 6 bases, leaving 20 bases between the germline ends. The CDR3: CASSSPPGATVQPQHF. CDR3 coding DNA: TGTGCCAGCTCATCCCCTCCGGGGGCGACGGTTCAGCCCCAGCATTTT. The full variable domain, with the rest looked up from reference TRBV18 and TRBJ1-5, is NAGVMQNPRHLVRRRGQEARLRCSPMKGHSHVYWYRQLPEEGLKFMVYLQKENIIDESGMPKERFSAEFPKEGPSILRIQQVVRGDSAAYFCASSSPPGATVQPQHFGDGTRLSIL.

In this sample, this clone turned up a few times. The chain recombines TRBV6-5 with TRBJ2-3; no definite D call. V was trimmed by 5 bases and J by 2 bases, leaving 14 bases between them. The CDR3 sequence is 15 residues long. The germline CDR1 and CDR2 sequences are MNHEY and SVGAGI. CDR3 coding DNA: TGTGCCAGCAGTCCGGCCAGGATTCCCACAGATACGCAGTATTTT. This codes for CASSPARIPTDTQYF.

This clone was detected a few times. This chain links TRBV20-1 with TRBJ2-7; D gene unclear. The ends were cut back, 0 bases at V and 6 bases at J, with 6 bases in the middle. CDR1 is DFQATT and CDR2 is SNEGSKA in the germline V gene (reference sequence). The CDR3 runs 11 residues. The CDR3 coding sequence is TGCAGTGCTAGAGATTATCCCGAGCAGTACTTC. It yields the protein CSARDYPEQYF.

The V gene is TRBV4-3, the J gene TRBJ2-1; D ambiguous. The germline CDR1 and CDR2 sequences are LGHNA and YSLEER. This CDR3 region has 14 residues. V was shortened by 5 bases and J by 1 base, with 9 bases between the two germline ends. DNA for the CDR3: TGCGCCAGCAGCGTTTGGGAATCCTACAATGAGCAGTTCTTC. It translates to CASSVWESYNEQFF.

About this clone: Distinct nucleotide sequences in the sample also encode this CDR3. In nucleotides, the CDR3 is TGCAGCGTCGACAGGGGGCGAGGCTATGGCTACACCTTC. It codes for CSVDRGRGYGYTF. The chain is built from TRBV29-1 and TRBJ1-2; 10 bases fit TRBD1. The length of the CDR3 is 13 residues. V trimming: 6 bases; J trimming: 4 bases; junction bases outside the gene matches: 5. Germline V gene lookup returns CDR1 SQVTM and CDR2 ANQGSEA.

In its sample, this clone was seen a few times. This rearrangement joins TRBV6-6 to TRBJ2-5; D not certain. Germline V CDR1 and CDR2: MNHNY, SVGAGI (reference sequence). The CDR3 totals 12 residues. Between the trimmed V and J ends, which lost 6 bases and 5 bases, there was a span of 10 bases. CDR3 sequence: CASSPDRETQYF. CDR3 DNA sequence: TGTGCCAGCAGCCCGGACCGGGAGACCCAGTACTTC.

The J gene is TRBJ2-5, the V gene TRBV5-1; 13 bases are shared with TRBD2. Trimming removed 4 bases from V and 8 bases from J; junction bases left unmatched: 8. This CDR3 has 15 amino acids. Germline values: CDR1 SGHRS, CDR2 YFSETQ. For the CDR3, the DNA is TGCGCCAGCAGCCCTGGACTAGCGGGAGTCCGAACCCAGTACTTC. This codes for CASSPGLAGVRTQYF.

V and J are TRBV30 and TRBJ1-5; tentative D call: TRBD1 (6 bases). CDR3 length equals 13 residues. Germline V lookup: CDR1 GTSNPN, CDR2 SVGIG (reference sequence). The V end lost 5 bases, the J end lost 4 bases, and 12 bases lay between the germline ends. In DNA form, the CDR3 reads TGTGCCTGGGCTGACCAGGGGAATCAGCCCCAGCATTTT. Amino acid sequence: CAWADQGNQPQHF.

The CDR3 sequence is CASSLGSMQGLNTEAFF. For the CDR3, the DNA is TGTGCCAGCAGCTTAGGAAGTATGCAGGGATTGAACACTGAAGCTTTCTTT. The chain recombines TRBV11-2 with TRBJ1-1, with a weak D call TRBD1 (5 bases). The CDR3 is 17 residues long. Trimming stripped 1 base from V and 0 bases from J, with 15 bases between. Per germline, CDR1 SGHAT and CDR2 FQNNGV.

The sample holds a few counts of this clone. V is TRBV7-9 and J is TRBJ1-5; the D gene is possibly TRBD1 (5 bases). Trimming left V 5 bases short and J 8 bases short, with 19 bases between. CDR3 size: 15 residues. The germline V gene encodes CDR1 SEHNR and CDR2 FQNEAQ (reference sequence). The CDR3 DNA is TGTGCCAGCAGCACAACAGGCCTACCCCGGGAGCCCCAGCATTTT. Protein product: CASSTTGLPREPQHF.